This note documents a single T cell receptor (beta chain) sequence. The antigen is not known. Clones were read by immunoSEQ multiplex PCR, and TCRdb kept only the in-frame ones, dropping some. In the table there are 65,000 to 75,000 clones, approximately 96% of which are singletons. This record comes from a study of cytomegalovirus exposure and HLA in healthy donors. General study findings and limits: It was found in a later analysis that first-cohort TCR clusters tended to co-occur in the 130 or so validation repertoires.

V shed 0 bases and J 1 base; nucleotides not matched to a gene: 11. Germline assignment: CDR1 SGDLS and CDR2 YYNGEE. The CDR3 has 18 amino acids. This sequence joins TRBV9 and TRBJ2-3, with 7 positions matching TRBD2. What was sequenced was PBMCs. The receptor was derived from a woman aged 18-29 years in good health and CMV-seropositive. The CDR3 is CASSVEPRGRGGTDTQYF. The DNA for the CDR3 is TGTGCCAGCAGCGTAGAACCGAGAGGGAGGGGAGGCACAGATACGCAGTATTTT. The whole variable domain, filled in from reference TRBV9 and TRBJ2-3, reads DSGVTQTPKHLITATGQRVTLRCSPRSGDLSVYWYQQSLDQGLQFLIQYYNGEERAKGNILERFSAQQFPDLHSELNLSSLELGDSALYFCASSVEPRGRGGTDTQYFGPGTRLTVL.